A selection of T cell receptor beta chains follows, all from one sample in a study of regulatory T cells in long-lasting Graves disease. TCRdb reanalysed the multiplex PCR reads using MiXCR and keeps one entry per CDR3 protein. The data contain 420,000 or so distinct CDR3 sequences, approximately 16% of them singletons. These sequences were also reported in another study, on T cells in Graves' hyperthyroidism and ophthalmopathy.

The material was peripheral blood mononuclear cells (PBMCs), obtained at new diagnosis, from a patient treated with antithyroid drugs. All receptors come from a woman under 30 with Graves disease. Each CDR3 is given with its conserved first and last residue. Each record gives: D gene, J gene, V gene, CDR3 protein. The D gene is left open where the match is weak.

>.|TRBJ2-7|TRBV28
CASSFGGDEQYF
>.|.|TRBV15
CATGKVQGKGYEQYF
>TRBD2|TRBJ2-1|TRBV6-1
CASGTSGMYNEQFF
>.|TRBJ2-5|TRBV7-2
CASSLGLGAETQYF
>.|TRBJ2-5|TRBV6-5
CASSYLGGETQYF
>.|TRBJ2-7|TRBV4-1
CASSQAGGFGYYEQYF
>TRBD1|TRBJ2-7|TRBV11-2
CASSLLDDRGWNEQYF
>.|TRBJ1-2|TRBV19
CASSIGLTANYGYTF
>.|TRBJ2-1|TRBV7-6
CASSLVFRNEQFF
>.|TRBJ1-1|TRBV5-1
CASRVQGSEAFF
>.|TRBJ1-1|TRBV11-3
CASIRQGSTEAFF
>TRBD2|TRBJ2-5|TRBV20-1
CSAPHLAGGLKTQYF
>.|TRBJ2-7|TRBV6-5
CASSYSSLVYAYEQYF
>.|TRBJ1-5|TRBV30
CAWSAQPNQPQHF
>.|TRBJ1-1|TRBV11-1
CASSLTKTEAFF
>.|TRBJ2-7|TRBV3-1
CASSPAGIGYEQYF
>TRBD1|TRBJ1-4|TRBV3-1
CASSLQGKLGKLFF
>.|TRBJ2-1|TRBV7-2
CASSQPLNPLPFF
>.|TRBJ2-5|TRBV6-1
CASSVVIRETQYF
>TRBD2|TRBJ2-7|TRBV4-2
CASSQGGLAGGPHEQYF
>TRBD2|TRBJ2-7|TRBV7-2
CASSGTSGSSYEQYF
>.|TRBJ1-1|TRBV12-3/TRBV12-4
CASGFGNTEAFF
>.|TRBJ2-2|TRBV5-1
CASSLEGGRPNTGELFF
>TRBD1|TRBJ1-5|TRBV28
CASSSPSHWTGSNQPQHF
>TRBD1|TRBJ2-7|TRBV20-1
CSARKPGQGPIPPYEQYF
>TRBD2|TRBJ2-3|TRBV28
CASSFSLASTSGRVTDTQYF
>TRBD1|TRBJ2-1|TRBV19
CASSSGTGGAYNEQFF
>TRBD1|TRBJ1-5|TRBV28
CASRSADRANQPQHF
>.|TRBJ2-4|TRBV6-1
CASRIKDIQYF
>.|TRBJ2-3|TRBV20-1
CSGRRSAGADTQYF
>TRBD2|TRBJ2-7|TRBV12-3/TRBV12-4
CASSFGTSGGEQYF
>.|TRBJ2-1|TRBV24-1
CATGGLGNQYNEQFF
>.|TRBJ2-3|TRBV7-3
CASSSRGDGWDTQYF
>.|TRBJ1-1|TRBV12-3/TRBV12-4
CASSFSMNTEAFF
>TRBD1|TRBJ2-5|TRBV7-8
CASSSIGTGGIETQYF
>.|TRBJ2-5|TRBV14
CASSQTRIETQYF
>.|TRBJ2-7|TRBV6-1
CASSGRSDYEQYF
>TRBD1|TRBJ2-3|TRBV5-1
CASSLTGTGGSLTDTQYF
>.|TRBJ1-5|TRBV6-2/TRBV6-3
CASRSGGRGQPQHF
>.|TRBJ2-7|TRBV28
CASRISGSRGYEQYF
>TRBD2|TRBJ2-2|TRBV30
CAWSTTPRREPGELFF
>.|TRBJ2-1|TRBV7-2
CASSLVWRGAGEQFF
>.|TRBJ1-2|TRBV5-1
CASSSGSGRGANYGYTF
>.|TRBJ1-4|TRBV27
CASSFGEGKLFF
>.|TRBJ2-7|TRBV20-1
CSAALPTYEQYF
>.|TRBJ2-7|TRBV6-2/TRBV6-3
CASSYSLLGEQYF
>TRBD1|TRBJ2-7|TRBV7-9
CASSPGTEAYEQYF
>TRBD2|TRBJ2-1|TRBV20-1
CSARGTGGVYNEQFF
>TRBD2|TRBJ2-1|TRBV27
CASSFAGGTYNEQFF
>.|TRBJ1-1|TRBV7-9
CASSPISTEAFF
>TRBD2|TRBJ2-1|TRBV20-1
CSAREAGAYNEQFF
>.|TRBJ1-4|TRBV19
CASSIGGSDGKLFF
>.|TRBJ2-1|TRBV6-2/TRBV6-3
CASSYDIKGYNEQFF
>.|TRBJ2-2|TRBV11-2
CASSPSLPGELFF
>TRBD2|TRBJ2-7|TRBV7-2
CASSLFSGTSSYEQYF
>.|TRBJ1-5|TRBV12-3/TRBV12-4
CASSFWRGRQPQHF
>.|TRBJ2-2|TRBV6-1
CASTPLGVSWNTGELFF